One and the same sample provided the 32 T cell receptor beta chains below, sequenced in a study of neurological immune-mediated disorders. TCRdb analysed the 5' RACE reads with MiXCR anew, one entry per CDR3 protein. The sample has roughly 24,000 distinct CDR3 sequences; 13% are singletons. The sequenced material came from PBMCs. The receptors come from a woman between 55 and 75 years old with HTLV-1-associated myelopathy (HAM/TSP).

This clonotype has only a few counts. The chain recombines TRBV5-4 with TRBJ2-7, with 11 bases that match TRBD2. The CDR3 covers 15 residues. J was trimmed by 7 bases and V by 2 bases; bases with no gene match: 8. Germline loops: CDR1 SGHNT, CDR2 YYREEE (reference sequence). In DNA form, the CDR3 reads TGTGCCAGCAGCTTCAGGGCTAGCGGGAGGTTTGAGCAGTACTTC. It encodes CASSFRASGRFEQYF.

This clonotype appeared many times. This rearrangement joins TRBV20-1 to TRBJ1-2; tentative D call: TRBD1 (6 bases). This CDR3 has 16 amino acids. Germline CDR1 reads DFQATT; CDR2 reads SNEGSKA (reference sequence). With 2 bases removed from V and 2 bases from J, the gap between germline ends came to 18 bases. The CDR3 nucleotides are TGCAGTGCTAGAACCCCAGGGGATTATCCGAACTATGGCTACACCTTC. This codes for CSARTPGDYPNYGYTF.

This clonotype was seen at least ten times. The chain links TRBV29-1 to TRBJ1-5; 9 bases agree with TRBD1. CDR1 is SQVTM, CDR2 ANQGSEA, per germline. Unmatched junction bases numbered 8, after V lost 6 bases and J lost 2 bases. This CDR3 comprises 15 residues. CDR3 nucleotides: TGCAGCGTAGCTACAGGGGGCGCGGGCAATCAGCCCCAGCATTTT. It codes for CSVATGGAGNQPQHF.

This clonotype appeared many times. J is TRBJ2-3 and V is TRBV9, with 9 bases identical to TRBD2. CDR1 and CDR2 (germline): SGDLS, YYNGEE. There are 15 residues in the CDR3. V gave up 0 bases and J gave up 8 bases; unmatched junction bases: 7. CDR3 protein: CASSVEVAGVGTQYF. The CDR3 nucleotides read TGTGCCAGCAGCGTAGAAGTAGCGGGGGTTGGTACGCAGTATTTT.

Ten or more counts support this clonotype. This chain connects TRBV5-1 to TRBJ2-3, with D tentatively TRBD1 (5 bases). The V end lost 3 bases, the J end lost 2 bases, and 16 bases lay between the germline ends. CDR3 length: 16 amino acids. From germline, CDR1 is SGHRS and CDR2 YFSETQ. The CDR3 here is CASSSRPGGATDTQYF. CDR3 coding DNA: TGCGCCAGCAGCTCCCGCCCGGGTGGGGCCACAGATACGCAGTATTTT.

This clonotype was observed a handful of times. The chain recombines TRBV7-2 with TRBJ2-3; 7 positions agree with TRBD2. In germline, CDR1 is SGHTA, CDR2 FQGNSA. With V trimmed by 3 bases and J by 1 base, 4 bases remained unmatched. This CDR3 is 15 amino acids long. CDR3 nucleotides: TGTGCCAGCAGCTTGGGGGGGGGGGGCACAGATACGCAGTATTTT. This translates into CASSLGGGGTDTQYF.

This clonotype is medium-sized by share. This chain links TRBV5-6 with TRBJ2-7; 9 bases line up with TRBD2. The CDR3 covers 17 residues. Germline assignment: CDR1 SGHDT and CDR2 YYEEEE. With V trimmed by 0 bases and J by 0 bases, 7 bases remained unmatched. The CDR3 region is CASSLEGSGGFSYEQYF. CDR3 coding DNA: TGTGCCAGCAGCTTGGAGGGTAGCGGGGGCTTCTCCTACGAGCAGTACTTC. The whole variable domain, remainder taken from reference TRBV5-6 and TRBJ2-7, is DAGVTQSPTHLIKTRGQQVTLRCSPKSGHDTVSWYQQALGQGPQFIFQYYEEEERQRGNFPDRFSGHQFPNYSSELNVNALLLGDSALYLCASSLEGSGGFSYEQYFGPGTRLTVT.

This clonotype was counted at least ten times. The CDR3 nucleotides read TGCAGTGCTAGCTCTCTGACAGGGAGAGGGAATTCACCCCTCCACTTT. Its translation is CSASSLTGRGNSPLHF. This sequence joins TRBV20-1 and TRBJ1-6, with TRBD1 matching 7 bases. The CDR3 length is 16 residues. With V trimmed by 3 bases and J by 7 bases, 12 bases remained unmatched. Germline V gene lookup returns CDR1 DFQATT and CDR2 SNEGSKA (reference sequence).

This clonotype was found many times. This sequence joins TRBV20-1 and TRBJ2-2; D possibly matches TRBD1 or TRBD2 (5 bases each). Trimming took off 3 bases at V and 1 base at J, with 12 bases between the two ends. The CDR3 is 15 residues long. Per the germline V gene, CDR1 is DFQATT and CDR2 is SNEGSKA (reference sequence). CDR3 amino acids: CSARFTGRNTGELFF. The CDR3, as DNA: TGCAGTGCTAGGTTCACGGGGCGGAACACCGGGGAGCTGTTTTTT.

This clonotype is deemed medium-sized (0.01 to 0.1%). V is TRBV5-6 and J is TRBJ2-3; 10 nucleotides agree with TRBD2. Trimming cost V 4 bases and J 5 bases; bases outside gene matches: 7. This CDR3 contains 15 residues. The germline gives CDR1 SGHDT, CDR2 YYEEEE. The DNA of the CDR3 is TGTGCCAGCAGCCTAAGCGGGGGGGCCCAAGATACGCAGTATTTT. Its protein product is CASSLSGGAQDTQYF.

In its sample, this clonotype ranks as medium-sized (0.01 to 0.1%). The rearrangement links TRBV20-1 to TRBJ2-1; a possible D gene is TRBD2 (5 bases). Germline CDR1 reads DFQATT; CDR2 reads SNEGSKA (reference sequence). The CDR3 sequence is 17 residues long. The V gene lost 3 bases and the J gene lost 4 bases, with 22 bases spanning the gap. In DNA, the CDR3 is TGCAGTGCTAGCGCGGGCCTTGGCCTCCAAGGATACAATGAGCAGTTCTTC. Residues: CSASAGLGLQGYNEQFF.

This chain links TRBV7-2 with TRBJ1-2; D is undetermined. The V and J ends lost 5 bases and 2 bases respectively, with 15 bases between them. CDR3 length equals 15 residues. From germline, CDR1 is SGHTA and CDR2 FQGNSA. In DNA form, the CDR3 reads TGTGCCAGCAGCCCCAGCTACAGTCAAAACTATGGCTACACCTTC. This sequence encodes CASSPSYSQNYGYTF.

This clonotype was counted many times. The chain employs TRBV6-2 or TRBV6-3 and TRBJ2-1; D not certain. Trimming stripped 4 bases from V and 9 bases from J, with 7 bases between. CDR1 and CDR2 from the germline V gene are MNHEY and SVGEGT. The CDR3 consists of 11 residues. This chain's CDR3 is CASSLGLEQFF. In DNA, the CDR3 is TGTGCCAGCAGTTTAGGGCTTGAGCAGTTCTTC.

This clonotype was seen repeatedly, ten times or more. This rearrangement joins TRBV6-5 to TRBJ1-2, with D perhaps matching TRBD1 (5 bases). The length of the CDR3 is 15 residues. CDR1 is MNHEY, CDR2 SVGAGI, per germline. Trimming left V 5 bases short and J 1 base short, with 14 bases between. CDR3 nucleotides: TGTGCCAGCAGTCCTCCGGGACTCTTTAACTATGGCTACACCTTC. Translated: CASSPPGLFNYGYTF.

This clonotype occurred many times. The V call is TRBV5-6, the J call TRBJ1-1, with a possible D match to TRBD1 (6 bases). The CDR3 covers 11 residues. Trimming removed 6 bases at V and 12 bases at J, with 15 bases between. Germline CDR1 and CDR2: SGHDT and YYEEEE. In DNA form, the CDR3 reads TGTGCCAGCACCCTGGGGGCAGAATCTTTCTTT. Translating gives CASTLGAESFF.

In its sample, this clonotype was seen many times. The rearrangement joins TRBV28 to TRBJ2-3; 9 bases are a match to TRBD2. Germline V gives CDR1 MDHEN, CDR2 SYDVKM. The CDR3 loop spans 16 amino acids. V was pared by 4 bases and J by 0 bases, with 5 bases of the junction left unmatched. CDR3 sequence reads: CASSSWTSASTDTQYF. The DNA for the CDR3 is TGTGCCAGCAGTTCCTGGACTAGCGCCAGCACAGATACGCAGTATTTT.

There are many counts of this clonotype. This chain links TRBV11-3 with TRBJ2-5; D not certain. V lost 1 base and J lost 5, with 11 bases in between. The CDR3 length is 14 residues. Germline V gene lookup returns CDR1 SGHNT and CDR2 YENEEA. This CDR3 is CASSLVLGRETQYF. The CDR3 DNA follows: TGTGCCAGCAGCTTAGTTCTGGGTCGGGAGACCCAGTACTTC.

At least ten counts were recorded for this clonotype. The rearrangement joins TRBV20-1 to TRBJ1-1; the D gene is possibly TRBD1 (6 bases). The CDR3 is 17 residues long. The V gene lost 3 bases and the J gene lost 4 bases, with 24 bases spanning the gap. Germline lookup yields CDR1 DFQATT and CDR2 SNEGSKA (reference sequence). For the CDR3, the DNA is TGCAGTGCTAGTCCCCTTAGACAGGTAGGGGGGGTCACTGAAGCTTTCTTT. It is translated as CSASPLRQVGGVTEAFF.

This clonotype was seen repeatedly, ten times or more. V is TRBV24-1 and J is TRBJ2-3; D remains unclear. The V gene lost 5 bases and the J gene lost 1 base, with 18 bases spanning the gap. This CDR3 contains 17 residues. CDR1 is KGHDR, CDR2 SFDVKD, per germline. CDR3 sequence (DNA): TGTGCCACCAGTGGCCCTTCAGTGGAGCCGGGCACAGATACGCAGTATTTT. Translated: CATSGPSVEPGTDTQYF.

This clonotype has only a few counts. The CDR3 DNA is TGTGCCAGCAGTCGGAAGGGGGAGGCAGGTAAACAGCCCCAGCATTTT. Its translation: CASSRKGEAGKQPQHF. This chain uses TRBV6-1 with TRBJ1-5, with a possible D match to TRBD1 (6 bases). This CDR3 has 16 residues. V lost 5 bases to trimming and J lost 7 bases, with 21 bases between them. Germline CDR1 reads MNHNS; CDR2 reads SASEGT.

This clonotype showed up many times. This chain links TRBV11-2 with TRBJ2-1; 7 bases are a match to TRBD2. This CDR3 has 14 amino acids. Germline CDR1 is SGHAT and CDR2 is FQNNGV. Trimming took 2 bases from V and 7 from J; bases not matched to a gene: 5. This chain's CDR3 is CASSLQRGGNEQFF. DNA of the CDR3: TGTGCCAGCAGCTTACAGCGGGGTGGTAATGAGCAGTTCTTC.

This clonotype was detected many times. The V and J genes are TRBV4-1 and TRBJ2-3; 9 bases line up with TRBD1. This CDR3 is 17 amino acids long. Per the germline V gene, CDR1 is MGHRA and CDR2 is YSYEKL. J was trimmed by 0 bases and V by 5 bases; bases with no gene match: 9. The DNA for the CDR3 is TGCGCCAGCAGCTCACTCCCCGGGACAGGGAGCACAGATACGCAGTATTTT. It is translated as CASSSLPGTGSTDTQYF.

This clonotype was seen at least ten times. The chain combines TRBV4-1 with TRBJ2-5; 11 nucleotides agree with TRBD2. J lost 3 bases, V lost 2 bases, and 5 bases had no gene match. Germline V gene data show CDR1 as MGHRA and CDR2 as YSYEKL. The CDR3 runs to 16 residues. The CDR3 DNA sequence: TGCGCCAGCAGCCAACTTACGACTAGCGGGGAAGAGACCCAGTACTTC. It yields the protein CASSQLTTSGEETQYF.

J is TRBJ2-3 and V is TRBV20-1, with D uncertain. This CDR3 spans 12 amino acids. Germline values: CDR1 DFQATT, CDR2 SNEGSKA (reference sequence). Deletions cut 3 bases from V and 6 bases from J, with 10 bases between. The CDR3 loop is CSASREPDTQYF. The CDR3 DNA follows: TGCAGTGCTAGCCGTGAGCCGGATACGCAGTATTTT.

This clonotype is medium-sized in the sample. The J gene is TRBJ2-4, the V gene TRBV10-3; D could derive from TRBD1 or TRBD2 (6 bases each). Between the trimmed V and J ends, which lost 2 bases and 7 bases, there was a span of 15 bases. From germline, CDR1 is ENHRY and CDR2 SYGVKD. The CDR3 length is 15 residues. The CDR3 DNA reads TGTGCCATCAGTGAGGCCGGGGGCGCTGATAACATTCAGTACTTC. Protein sequence: CAISEAGGADNIQYF.

This clonotype showed up many times. The chain uses TRBV20-1 and TRBJ2-6; maybe TRBD2 (5 bases). V was shortened by 5 bases and J by 0 bases, with 14 bases between the two germline ends. Looked up from germline, CDR1 is DFQATT and CDR2 is SNEGSKA (reference sequence). The CDR3 length is 16 residues. CDR3 DNA sequence: TGCAGTGCTTCCTTGGAGGCGAGCTCTGGGGCCAACGTCCTGACTTTC. It specifies CSASLEASSGANVLTF.

This clonotype was counted at least ten times. V gene TRBV6-2 or TRBV6-3 combines with J gene TRBJ1-1; 9 nucleotides align to TRBD1. The J segment lost 1 base and the V segment lost 4 bases, leaving 10 bases of the junction unmatched. The germline gives CDR1 MNHEY, CDR2 SVGEGT. The CDR3 has 17 residues. CDR3 DNA sequence: TGTGCCAGCAGTTCGTCCGGGACAGGGAAGGCGAACACTGAAGCTTTCTTT. Translated: CASSSSGTGKANTEAFF.

This clonotype was detected many times. The rearrangement uses TRBV18 and TRBJ2-2; tentative D call: TRBD1 (6 bases). CDR1 and CDR2 from the germline V gene are KGHSH and LQKENI. Trimming removed 3 bases from V and 4 bases from J, with 12 bases in between. This CDR3 has 15 residues. CDR3 in amino acids: CASSPPTGLTGELFF. The CDR3 nucleotides read TGTGCCAGCTCACCTCCGACAGGACTCACCGGGGAGCTGTTTTTT.

This clonotype was detected ten times or more. This chain connects TRBV20-1 to TRBJ1-5; D ambiguous. The V end lost 3 bases, the J end lost 7 bases, and 19 bases lay between the germline ends. Germline V CDR1 and CDR2: DFQATT, SNEGSKA (reference sequence). The CDR3 spans 15 residues. CDR3 sequence: CSASVSWASAQPQHF. The CDR3 DNA reads TGCAGTGCTAGCGTGAGTTGGGCAAGCGCACAGCCCCAGCATTTT.

This clonotype has a count of ten or more. This chain uses TRBV3-1 with TRBJ1-5; TRBD1 matches at 8 bases. The length of the CDR3 is 15 residues. J gave up 3 bases and V 4 bases, and 5 bases lay outside the gene matches. Germline CDR1 LGHDT, CDR2 YNNKEL (reference sequence). CDR3: CASSPRQGSNQPQHF. The CDR3 DNA follows: TGTGCCAGCAGCCCCAGACAGGGGTCCAATCAGCCCCAGCATTTT.

This clonotype was detected ten times or more. V gene TRBV5-6 combines with J gene TRBJ1-1, with TRBD1 identical over 8 bases. From germline, CDR1 is SGHDT and CDR2 YYEEEE. The CDR3 covers 14 residues. V lost 0 bases, J lost 5 bases, and 3 bases stayed unmatched. CDR3 sequence: CASSLDRGRTEAFF. Here the CDR3 DNA reads TGTGCCAGCAGCTTGGACAGGGGGAGAACTGAAGCTTTCTTT.

This clonotype was detected many times. The chain uses TRBV20-1 and TRBJ1-5; 8 bases agree with TRBD1. The length of the CDR3 is 16 residues. The trim removed 0 bases at V and 4 bases at J, leaving 8 bases unmatched. Germline V gene lookup returns CDR1 DFQATT and CDR2 SNEGSKA (reference sequence). CDR3 nucleotides: TGCAGTGCTAGAGATGACGGCAGGGGGCAGAATCAGCCCCAGCATTTT. Its protein is CSARDDGRGQNQPQHF.